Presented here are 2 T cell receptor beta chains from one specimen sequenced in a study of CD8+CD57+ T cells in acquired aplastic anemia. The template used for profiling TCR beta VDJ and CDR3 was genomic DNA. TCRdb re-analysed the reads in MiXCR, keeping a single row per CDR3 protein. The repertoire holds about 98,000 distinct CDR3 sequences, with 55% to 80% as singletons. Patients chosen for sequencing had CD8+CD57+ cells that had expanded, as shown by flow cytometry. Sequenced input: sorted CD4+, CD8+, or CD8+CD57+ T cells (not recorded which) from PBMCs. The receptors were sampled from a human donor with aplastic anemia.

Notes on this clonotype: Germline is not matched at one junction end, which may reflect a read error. The CDR3 sequence: CSATGGLNEKLLF. The CDR3 nucleotides are TGCAGTGCTACCGGGGGCCTAAATGAAAAACTGCTTTTT. The rearrangement joins TRBV20-1 to TRBJ1-4; the D gene is possibly TRBD1 (6 bases). The CDR3 loop spans 13 amino acids. The germline V gene encodes CDR1 DFQATT and CDR2 SNEGSKA (reference sequence).

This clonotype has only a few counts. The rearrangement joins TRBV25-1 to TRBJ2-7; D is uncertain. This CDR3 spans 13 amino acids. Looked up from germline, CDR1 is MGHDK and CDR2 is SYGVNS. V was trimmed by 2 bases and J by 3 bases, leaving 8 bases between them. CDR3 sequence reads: CASSEAPSYEQYF. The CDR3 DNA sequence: TGTGCCAGCAGTGAAGCCCCAAGCTACGAGCAGTACTTC.